A selection of T cell receptor beta chains follows, all from one sample in a study of T cells in Graves' hyperthyroidism and ophthalmopathy. TCRdb re-called the multiplex PCR reads with MiXCR, one entry per CDR3 protein. This sample has around 520,000 distinct CDR3 sequences, with roughly 15% found just once. The sequenced sample was blood. These receptors all stem from a woman aged 35 to 49 with Graves' hyperthyroidism. The CDR3 runs from the conserved cysteine through the conserved F or W. The D gene is left open where the match is weak. Where a row states a size, it is once, few, many or the class of an expanded clone; other rows omit it.

j_call,clone_size,v_call,d_call,cdr3_nt,cdr3_aa
TRBJ2-1,many,TRBV28,TRBD1,TGTGCCAGCAGAACGGGACAGGTCTACAATGAGCAGTTCTTC,CASRTGQVYNEQFF
TRBJ2-4,.,TRBV28,.,TGTGCCAGCAGCCCATCGGCGTTAGGGGCAGACATTCAGTACTTC,CASSPSALGADIQYF
TRBJ2-7,many,TRBV27,.,TGTGCCAGCAGTTTATGGGAGACAGGATACCCCTACGAGCAGTACTTC,CASSLWETGYPYEQYF
TRBJ1-5,many,TRBV5-1,.,TGCGCCAGCAGCTTTGGCTTGGGCAGCAATCAGCCCCAGCATTTT,CASSFGLGSNQPQHF
TRBJ2-7,many,TRBV20-1,TRBD2,TGCAGTGCTAGTCACTTAGCGGGAGGGGATCATGGGGAGCAGTACTTC,CSASHLAGGDHGEQYF
TRBJ2-7,many,TRBV5-1,.,TGCGCCAGCAGCTTGGAAAGCCGGTCGATTTCCGAGCAGTACTTC,CASSLESRSISEQYF
TRBJ2-7,many,TRBV7-9,TRBD2,TGTGCCAGCAGCTCTCGACTAGCGGTCTCCTACGAGCAGTACTTC,CASSSRLAVSYEQYF
TRBJ2-3,many,TRBV6-5,TRBD2,TGTGCCAGCAGTTACTCTAGGGCGACTAGCGGGAGCACAGATACGCAGTATTTT,CASSYSRATSGSTDTQYF
TRBJ2-4,many,TRBV2,TRBD2,TGTGCCAGCATGCGGACTAGCGGGAGTGTAGAAAACATTCAGTACTTC,CASMRTSGSVENIQYF
TRBJ2-4,.,TRBV20-1,.,TGCAGTGCTATTCGGGGAGATGGTGGCATTCAGTACTTC,CSAIRGDGGIQYF
TRBJ2-7,many,TRBV27,.,TGTGCCAGCAGTTTATCGGAACTGCCCTACGAGCAGTACTTC,CASSLSELPYEQYF
TRBJ2-1,.,TRBV27,TRBD2,TGTGCCAGCAGTGACTGGACTAGCGGGAGCTCCTACAATGAGCAGTTCTTC,CASSDWTSGSSYNEQFF
TRBJ2-5,.,TRBV20-1,TRBD1,TGCAGTGCTAGAGATCCTTGGACAGGGGGCGACCGGGAGACCCAGTACTTC,CSARDPWTGGDRETQYF
TRBJ1-2,many,TRBV30,.,TGTGCCTGGAGCTCCGGGGCTAACTATGGCTACACCTTC,CAWSSGANYGYTF
TRBJ2-1,many,TRBV28,.,TGTGCCAGCACCGAACGGGCCATGCCAGGCGACAATGAGCAGTTCTTC,CASTERAMPGDNEQFF
TRBJ2-7,many,TRBV3-1,TRBD1,TGTGCCAGCAGCCAGGGTTGGACAGGACACGAGCAGTACTTC,CASSQGWTGHEQYF
TRBJ1-1,.,TRBV30,.,TGTGCCTCGGGGGCAGCTTTCTTT,CASGAAFF
TRBJ2-1,.,TRBV7-8,TRBD2,TGTGCCAGCAGCCTTCCGGGACTAGCGGGAGTCGGTGAGCAGTTCTTC,CASSLPGLAGVGEQFF
TRBJ2-1,many,TRBV12-3/TRBV12-4,.,TGTGCCAGCAGTTTATTCGAAGGGAATGAGCAGTTCTTC,CASSLFEGNEQFF
TRBJ2-1,many,TRBV5-1,TRBD2,TGCGCCAGCAGCTTGGGGACTAGCGGATACAATGAGCAGTTCTTC,CASSLGTSGYNEQFF
TRBJ2-2,many,TRBV18,TRBD2,TGTGCCAGCTCACCCCCCCCTGGCGGGAGAAACACCGGGGAGCTGTTTTTT,CASSPPPGGRNTGELFF
TRBJ2-2,many,TRBV20-1,.,TGCAGTGTCCCAGCGGCAGGGGAGGACGGGGAGCTGTTTTTT,CSVPAAGEDGELFF
TRBJ1-4,many,TRBV28,.,TGTGCCAGCAGTTTTGAACCTTTTGCAACTAATGAAAAACTGTTTTTT,CASSFEPFATNEKLFF
TRBJ1-1,few,TRBV19,.,TGTGCCAGTAGAGCAGGGTGGAATACTGAAGCTTTCTTT,CASRAGWNTEAFF
TRBJ1-5,few,TRBV7-2,TRBD1,TGTGCCAGCAGCTCTGGGACAGGTCATCAGCCCCAGCATTTT,CASSSGTGHQPQHF
TRBJ1-3,few,TRBV6-1,.,TGTGCCAGCACCGAAGGGATCCGCTCTGGAAACACCATATATTTT,CASTEGIRSGNTIYF
TRBJ2-7,.,TRBV11-3,.,TGTGCCAGCAGCTTGGGGTTTGGGGGCGCCAACTACGAGCAGTACTTC,CASSLGFGGANYEQYF
TRBJ1-3,.,TRBV6-1,.,TGTGCCAGCAGTACGGGTTGGAGTGGAAACACCATATATTTT,CASSTGWSGNTIYF
TRBJ1-2,.,TRBV9,.,TGTGCCAGCAGCCCCGGGCGGGGGGAAACTGGCTACACCTTC,CASSPGRGETGYTF
TRBJ1-1,.,TRBV19,TRBD1,TGTGCCAGTAGTACTCGGACAGGCAAGATCACTGAAGCTTTCTTT,CASSTRTGKITEAFF
TRBJ1-2,.,TRBV10-3,.,TGTGCCACCGGTGACTATGGCTACACCTTC,CATGDYGYTF
TRBJ2-2,.,TRBV12-5,.,TGTGCTGGTGGGGGACGGACCTCTTCGGCCGGGGAGCTGTTTTTT,CAGGGRTSSAGELFF
TRBJ2-2,once,TRBV29-1,.,TGCAGCGAAAGACACCTCACCGGGGAGCTGTTTTTT,CSERHLTGELFF
TRBJ2-2,many,TRBV6-1,.,TGTGCCAGTCAATCTAGCGCCGACACCGGGGAGCTGTTTTTT,CASQSSADTGELFF
TRBJ2-7,many,TRBV28,TRBD2,TGTGCCAGCAGTTTGGCCGGGACTAGCGGAGAGCAGTACTTC,CASSLAGTSGEQYF
TRBJ1-6,few,TRBV18,TRBD1,TGTGCCAGCTCACCGGGGACAGGGATAGGTTCACCCCTCCACTTT,CASSPGTGIGSPLHF
TRBJ1-3,many,TRBV11-2,.,TGTGCCAGCAGCTTGGGGACGGAGAACACCATATATTTT,CASSLGTENTIYF
TRBJ1-2,many,TRBV28,.,TGTGCCAGCAGTCCTACGGGATACAGGGTTTCTGAGGACTATGGCTACACCTTC,CASSPTGYRVSEDYGYTF
TRBJ2-1,many,TRBV27,TRBD2,TGTGCCAGCAGTCCTTACGGGACTAGCGGGAGTAATGAGCAGTTCTTC,CASSPYGTSGSNEQFF